This passage covers 27 T cell receptor beta chains from one sample sequenced in a study of radiotherapy plus CTLA-4 blockade in lung cancer. Sequenced by immunoSEQ multiplex PCR; TCRdb stores in-frame clones only, minus some. The table records over 75,000 clones, roughly 80% of them present only once. Sequenced material: peripheral blood, taken from a patient treated with radiotherapy plus ipilimumab. The receptors here all came from a human donor with non-small cell lung cancer who had stable disease on radiotherapy plus ipilimumab.

This chain connects TRBV2 to TRBJ1-4, with D perhaps TRBD1 (5 bases). Germline CDR1 is SNHLY and CDR2 is FYNNEI. This CDR3 is 14 amino acids long. V was clipped by 4 bases and J by 8 bases, with 14 bases between them. CDR3 loop: CASSGGVAGEKLFF. Here the CDR3 DNA reads TGTGCCAGCAGTGGAGGGGTAGCTGGCGAAAAACTGTTTTTT.

This chain joins TRBV29-1 and TRBJ2-2; D call uncertain. Germline V gene data show CDR1 as SQVTM and CDR2 as ANQGSEA. V gave up 4 bases and J gave up 6 bases, with 6 bases separating them. The CDR3 spans 11 residues. The CDR3 DNA reads as TGCAGCGTTGTACGGTCCGGGGAGCTGTTTTTT. This translates into CSVVRSGELFF.

The rearrangement links TRBV19 to TRBJ2-5; 11 bases fit TRBD2. The J call may be in error: the DNA end matches TRBJ2-7 better. This CDR3 is 16 amino acids long. Germline CDR1 is LNHDA and CDR2 is SQIVND (reference sequence). CDR3 nucleotides: TGTGCCAGTAGTCCGTTGGGAACTAGCGGGAGATACGAGCAGTACTTC. Translation: CASSPLGTSGRYEQYF.

The V call is TRBV27, the J call TRBJ2-1, with 9 bases matching TRBD1. Unmatched junction bases numbered 13, after V lost 2 bases and J lost 5 bases. The CDR3 spans 18 residues. The germline gives CDR1 MNHEY, CDR2 SMNVEV (reference sequence). For the CDR3, the DNA is TGTGCCAGCAGTTTAGTGCCGTTAGGACAGGGGTACCACAATGAGCAGTTCTTC. This codes for CASSLVPLGQGYHNEQFF.

The genes are TRBV28 and TRBJ2-7; D remains ambiguous. The CDR3 has 14 residues. Trimming pared 5 bases from V and 5 bases from J, leaving 16 bases between. Germline V gene lookup returns CDR1 MDHEN and CDR2 SYDVKM. The CDR3 DNA sequence: TGTGCCAGCAGTCCCCGGTCCCCGCCCCACGAGCAGTACTTC. Protein: CASSPRSPPHEQYF.

This clone was found a few times. The V gene is TRBV10-3, the J gene TRBJ2-7; TRBD1 aligns across 8 bases. V was pared by 6 bases and J by 4 bases, with 5 bases of the junction left unmatched. This CDR3 spans 13 amino acids. Germline assignment: CDR1 ENHRY and CDR2 SYGVKD. CDR3 sequence reads: CAIRAGDRYEQYF. The DNA of the CDR3 is TGTGCCATCAGGGCAGGGGACAGGTACGAGCAGTACTTC.

The chain joins TRBV11-2 to TRBJ2-5, with D unclear. V dropped 5 bases and J dropped 3 bases, with 10 bases sitting between them. Germline V gene sequence: CDR1 SGHAT, CDR2 FQNNGV. This CDR3 is 13 amino acids long. CDR3 protein: CASSPGGEETQYF. The CDR3 DNA follows: TGTGCCAGCAGCCCGGGCGGCGAAGAGACCCAGTACTTC.

The rearrangement links TRBV11-3 to TRBJ2-1; 10 positions agree with TRBD1. The germline gives CDR1 SGHNT, CDR2 YENEEA. The CDR3 is 16 amino acids. V shed 5 bases, J shed 4 bases, and the junction held 8 bases outside the gene matches. The chain's CDR3 is CASSPTGQGKYNEQFF. CDR3 nucleotide sequence: TGTGCCAGCAGCCCCACGGGACAGGGGAAATACAATGAGCAGTTCTTC.

This clone was seen only once. The chain links TRBV7-9 to TRBJ2-4, with 9 bases fitting TRBD1. The CDR3 covers 17 residues. J gave up 3 bases and V 2 bases, and 8 bases lay outside the gene matches. Germline V gene data show CDR1 as SEHNR and CDR2 as FQNEAQ (reference sequence). CDR3 protein: CASSLRTGDFGKNIQYF. The CDR3 DNA reads as TGTGCCAGCAGCTTACGGACAGGGGATTTCGGCAAAAACATTCAGTACTTC.

The CDR3 sequence is CASTLSGRGNQPQHF. In nucleotides, the CDR3 is TGTGCCAGCACCTTATCCGGGCGCGGCAATCAGCCCCAGCATTTT. The chain uses TRBV6-1 and TRBJ1-5; D is undetermined. The CDR3 has 15 residues. Germline V gives CDR1 MNHNS, CDR2 SASEGT. V was trimmed by 7 bases and J by 2 bases, leaving 15 bases between them.

The chain links TRBV28 to TRBJ2-1; 11 bases are shared with TRBD2. The CDR3 loop spans 15 amino acids. Germline trimming cut 5 bases from V and 9 bases from J; bases unmatched to any gene: 9. CDR1 is MDHEN and CDR2 is SYDVKM in the germline V gene. The CDR3 coding sequence is TGTGCCAGCAGTCCCAATAGCGGGAGGGTGGCTGAGCAGTTCTTC. As protein: CASSPNSGRVAEQFF.

The chain employs TRBV11-2 and TRBJ1-1; D remains unclear. This CDR3 has 14 amino acids. With 5 bases removed from V and 1 base from J, the gap between germline ends came to 11 bases. The germline V gene encodes CDR1 SGHAT and CDR2 FQNNGV. CDR3 DNA sequence: TGTGCCAGCAGCGCAGGTAACTCGAACACTGAAGCTTTCTTT. Encoded protein: CASSAGNSNTEAFF.

This chain uses TRBV6-1 with TRBJ2-3, with 11 bases aligning to TRBD1. This CDR3 has 15 amino acids. J gave up 4 bases and V 5 bases, and 5 bases lay outside the gene matches. CDR1 and CDR2 (germline): MNHNS, SASEGT. The CDR3 spells CASSSGQGGPDTQYF. The CDR3 DNA reads as TGTGCCAGCAGTTCGGGACAGGGGGGGCCAGATACGCAGTATTTT.

V usage is TRBV7-6 and J usage is TRBJ2-1; D remains ambiguous. The V and J ends lost 5 bases and 2 bases respectively, with 19 bases between them. Germline V lookup: CDR1 SGHVS, CDR2 FNYEAQ. The CDR3 is 17 residues long. The CDR3 spells CASSLKDSRSAYNEQFF. The CDR3 DNA follows: TGTGCCAGCAGCCTAAAAGATAGCCGATCGGCCTACAATGAGCAGTTCTTC.

CDR3 amino acids: CASSFWSSTAYNEQFF. CDR3 bases: TGTGCCAGCAGCTTCTGGAGCTCCACTGCCTACAATGAGCAGTTCTTC. V is TRBV7-8 and J is TRBJ2-1, with D unclear. V was cut by 3 bases and J by 2 bases, with 14 bases left in between. CDR3 size: 16 residues. The germline V gene has CDR1 SGHVS and CDR2 FQNEAQ.

This clone was detected only once. The rearrangement links TRBV4-2 to TRBJ1-2, with no clear D. Deletions cut 0 bases from V and 6 bases from J, with 14 bases between. CDR1 and CDR2 (germline): LGHNA, YNFKEQ. The length of the CDR3 is 15 residues. CDR3: CASSQDRSSGNGYTF. The CDR3 DNA reads as TGTGCCAGCAGCCAAGATCGCTCGTCCGGTAATGGCTACACCTTC.

This clone was counted between two and nine times. The V call is TRBV4-1, the J call TRBJ1-6; TRBD1 aligns across 7 bases. V was pared by 4 bases and J by 10 bases, with 4 bases of the junction left unmatched. Germline loops: CDR1 MGHRA, CDR2 YSYEKL. The CDR3 spans 13 residues. CDR3 loop: CASSPGDRSPLHF. In nucleotides, the CDR3 is TGCGCCAGCAGCCCCGGGGACAGATCACCCCTCCACTTT.

The J gene is TRBJ2-3, the V gene TRBV7-3; TRBD1 agrees at 10 bases. This CDR3 is 15 amino acids long. J lost 2 bases, V lost 5 bases, and 4 bases had no gene match. Germline lookup yields CDR1 SGHTA and CDR2 FQGTGA. CDR3 in DNA: TGTGCCAGCAGCCTGGGACAGGGGATCACAGATACGCAGTATTTT. It encodes CASSLGQGITDTQYF.

The chain carries TRBV28 and TRBJ1-4, with D possibly matching TRBD1 (5 bases). Trimming shortened V by 5 bases and J by 2 bases, and 21 bases separated the two germline ends. In germline, CDR1 is MDHEN, CDR2 SYDVKM. The CDR3 is made up of 18 amino acids. The CDR3 spells CASSPSGTPTATNEKLFF. DNA for the CDR3: TGTGCCAGCAGTCCCTCCGGGACCCCAACTGCGACTAATGAAAAACTGTTTTTT.

This chain connects TRBV23-1 to TRBJ2-7, with 10 bases lining up with TRBD1. TRBV23-1 is annotated as an ORF whose role is uncertain. The trim removed 3 bases at V and 2 bases at J, leaving 4 bases unmatched. The CDR3 consists of 15 residues. The CDR3 DNA follows: TGCGCCAGCAGTCAGGGGACAGGGGATACCTACGAGCAGTACTTC. The encoded protein is CASSQGTGDTYEQYF.

The chain joins TRBV4-2 to TRBJ2-1, with D perhaps matching TRBD2 (5 bases). Trimming took off 1 base at V and 3 bases at J, with 10 bases between the two ends. Germline V gene sequence: CDR1 LGHNA, CDR2 YNFKEQ. There are 15 residues in the CDR3. The CDR3: CASSQVSGLYNEQFF. The CDR3 region has the DNA TGTGCCAGCAGCCAAGTAAGCGGCCTCTACAATGAGCAGTTCTTC.

This clone appeared a single time. The V gene is TRBV5-1, the J gene TRBJ1-4; the D gene is possibly TRBD1 (5 bases). Germline V gene sequence: CDR1 SGHRS, CDR2 YFSETQ. V was cut by 0 bases and J by 3 bases, with 15 bases left in between. The CDR3 sequence is 17 residues long. CDR3 protein: CASSLDGGRRSNEKLFF. The CDR3 region has the DNA TGCGCCAGCAGCTTGGATGGGGGGAGAAGATCTAATGAAAAACTGTTTTTT. Filled out from reference TRBV5-1 and TRBJ1-4, the complete variable domain reads KAGVTQTPRYLIKTRGQQVTLSCSPISGHRSVSWYQQTPGQGLQFLFEYFSETQRNKGNFPGRFSGRQFSNSRSEMNVSTLELGDSALYLCASSLDGGRRSNEKLFFGSGTQLSVL.

As regards this clone: This sample also contains other DNA sequences that code for the same CDR3. The chain couples TRBV25-1 to TRBJ2-7, with 9 bases fitting TRBD1. The germline V gene encodes CDR1 MGHDK and CDR2 SYGVNS. Germline trimming cut 4 bases from V and 3 bases from J; bases unmatched to any gene: 1. CDR3 length equals 13 residues. The DNA of the CDR3 is TGTGCCAGCAGTGTGGGACAGGGCTACGAGCAGTACTTC. Translating gives CASSVGQGYEQYF.

The chain couples TRBV18 to TRBJ2-3, with D perhaps given as TRBD1 or TRBD2 (6 bases each). There are 16 residues in the CDR3. The germline CDR1 and CDR2 sequences are KGHSH and LQKENI. The V and J ends lost 0 bases and 1 base respectively, with 11 bases between them. Written as DNA, the CDR3 is TGTGCCAGCTCACCACCGATTAGGGGGGGCACAGATACGCAGTATTTT. Its protein product is CASSPPIRGGTDTQYF.

The V gene is TRBV14, the J gene TRBJ1-1; tentatively, D is TRBD1 (5 bases). This CDR3 is built from 16 residues. CDR1 SGHDN and CDR2 FVKESK come from the germline V gene. The germline V and J ends were trimmed by 5 bases and 4 bases, with 20 bases remaining between them. In DNA form, the CDR3 reads TGTGCCAGCAGCTCCCGACCGGGACTTCAGACCACTGAAGCTTTCTTT. Amino acid sequence: CASSSRPGLQTTEAFF.

This chain links TRBV11-1 with TRBJ2-1; no firm D call. There are 16 residues in the CDR3. The germline CDR1 and CDR2 sequences are SGHAT and FQDESV (reference sequence). Trimming took 5 bases from V and 0 from J, leaving 14 bases between them. The CDR3 region has the DNA TGTGCCAGCAGCCCCAATCAGATGAGCTCCTACAATGAGCAGTTCTTC. It yields the protein CASSPNQMSSYNEQFF.

V gene TRBV5-6 combines with J gene TRBJ1-6, with 8 bases fitting TRBD1. Germline lookup yields CDR1 SGHDT and CDR2 YYEEEE. CDR3 size: 16 residues. Unmatched junction bases numbered 11, after V lost 3 bases and J lost 9 bases. CDR3 coding DNA: TGTGCCAGCAGCTACAACTTGGGGACAGGCGGTTCACCCCTCCACTTT. Translating it yields CASSYNLGTGGSPLHF.